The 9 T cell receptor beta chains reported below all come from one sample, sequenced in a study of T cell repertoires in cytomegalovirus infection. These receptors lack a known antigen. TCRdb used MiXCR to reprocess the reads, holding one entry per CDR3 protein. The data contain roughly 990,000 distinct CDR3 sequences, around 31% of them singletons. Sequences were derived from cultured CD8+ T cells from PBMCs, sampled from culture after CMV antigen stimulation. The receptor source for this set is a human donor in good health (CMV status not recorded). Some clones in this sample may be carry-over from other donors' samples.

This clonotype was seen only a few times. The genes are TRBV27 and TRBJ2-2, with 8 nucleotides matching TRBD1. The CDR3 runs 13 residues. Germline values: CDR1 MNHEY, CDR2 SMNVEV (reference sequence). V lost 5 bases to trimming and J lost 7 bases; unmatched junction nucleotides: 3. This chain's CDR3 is CASSGTGGGELFF. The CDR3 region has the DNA TGTGCCAGCAGTGGGACAGGTGGCGGGGAGCTGTTTTTT.

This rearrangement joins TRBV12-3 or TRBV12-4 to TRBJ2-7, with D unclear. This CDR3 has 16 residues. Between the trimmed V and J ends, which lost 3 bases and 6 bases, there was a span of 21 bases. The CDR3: CASSFFPSSLRPEQYF. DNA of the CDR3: TGTGCCAGCAGTTTTTTCCCGTCGAGTCTACGCCCCGAGCAGTACTTC.

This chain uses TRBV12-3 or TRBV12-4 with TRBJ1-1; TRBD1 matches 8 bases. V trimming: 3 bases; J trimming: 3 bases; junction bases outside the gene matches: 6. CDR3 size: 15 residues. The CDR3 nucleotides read TGTGCCAGCAGTTTGACAGGGGAGGGGGACACTGAAGCTTTCTTT. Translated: CASSLTGEGDTEAFF.

The CDR3 here is CATGPLNTEAFF. The CDR3 region has the DNA TGTGCCACTGGGCCGTTGAACACTGAAGCTTTCTTT. The chain employs TRBV19 and TRBJ1-1; D gene ambiguous. Germline-derived CDR1 and CDR2 are LNHDA and SQIVND (reference sequence). V was trimmed by 10 bases and J by 0 bases, leaving 9 bases between them. CDR3 size: 12 residues.

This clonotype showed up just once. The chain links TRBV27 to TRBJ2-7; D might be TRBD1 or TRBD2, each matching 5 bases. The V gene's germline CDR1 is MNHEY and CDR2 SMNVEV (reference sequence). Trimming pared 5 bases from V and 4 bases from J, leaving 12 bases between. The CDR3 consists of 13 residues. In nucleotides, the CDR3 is TGTGCCAGCAGTCCAGGGACCATGTACGAGCAGTACGTC. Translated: CASSPGTMYEQYV.

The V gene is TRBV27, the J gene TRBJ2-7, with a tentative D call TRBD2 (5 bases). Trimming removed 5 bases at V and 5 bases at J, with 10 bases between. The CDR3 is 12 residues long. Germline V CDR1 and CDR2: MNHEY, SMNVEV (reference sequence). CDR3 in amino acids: CASSRGINEQYF. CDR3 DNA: TGTGCCAGCAGTCGAGGGATCAACGAGCAGTACTTC.

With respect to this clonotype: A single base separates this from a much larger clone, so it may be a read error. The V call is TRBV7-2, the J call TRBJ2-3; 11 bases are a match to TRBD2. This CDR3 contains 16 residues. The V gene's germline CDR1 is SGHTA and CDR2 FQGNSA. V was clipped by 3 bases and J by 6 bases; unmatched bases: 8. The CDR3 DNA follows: TGTACCAGCAGCTTTCCTAGCGGGGGGCCTACCGATACGCAGTATTTT. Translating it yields CTSSFPSGGPTDTQYF.

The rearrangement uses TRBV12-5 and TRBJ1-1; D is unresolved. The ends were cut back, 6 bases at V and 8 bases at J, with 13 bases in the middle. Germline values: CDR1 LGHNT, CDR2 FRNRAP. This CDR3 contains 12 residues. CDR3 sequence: CASGQPRMEAFF. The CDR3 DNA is TGTGCTAGTGGCCAGCCGCGGATGGAAGCTTTCTTT.

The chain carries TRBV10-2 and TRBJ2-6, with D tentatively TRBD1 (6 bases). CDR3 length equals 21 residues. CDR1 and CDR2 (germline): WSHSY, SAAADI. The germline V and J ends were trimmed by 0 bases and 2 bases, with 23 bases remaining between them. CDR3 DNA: TGCGCCAGCAGTGAGTCGTGGCCCTACAGGGCCCCAGACACTGGGGCCAACGTCCTGACTTTC. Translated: CASSESWPYRAPDTGANVLTF.